This entry lists 11 T cell receptor beta chains sequenced from one sample in a study of control samples from healthy donors and cancer patients. Clones were sequenced by immunoSEQ multiplex PCR, and TCRdb holds only the in-frame ones, with some missing. This table holds some 150,000 clones, approximately 94% found once. Sample: PBMCs. The receptor set was obtained from a man aged 55 to 70 with colorectal cancer.

This clone was detected only once. V is TRBV18 and J is TRBJ1-5; D is possibly TRBD1 (5 bases). This CDR3 contains 18 residues. Germline values: CDR1 KGHSH, CDR2 LQKENI. Between the trimmed V and J ends, which lost 3 bases and 0 bases, there was a span of 18 bases. The CDR3 DNA reads TGTGCCAGCTCACCCCCGGGACGGAGTCACACTAGCAATCAGCCCCAGCATTTT. It codes for CASSPPGRSHTSNQPQHF.

The gene calls are TRBV7-9 and TRBJ2-2; possibly TRBD2 for D (6 bases). In germline, CDR1 is SEHNR, CDR2 FQNEAQ (reference sequence). V was pared by 4 bases and J by 4 bases, with 13 bases between. CDR3 size: 15 residues. CDR3 in amino acids: CASSWGERLTGELFF. CDR3 sequence (DNA): TGTGCCAGCAGCTGGGGGGAAAGGCTCACCGGGGAGCTGTTTTTT.

This chain connects TRBV30 to TRBJ1-3; D is unclear. Germline-derived CDR1 and CDR2 are GTSNPN and SVGIG (reference sequence). Trimming left V 0 bases short and J 0 bases short, with 6 bases between. CDR3 length: 14 residues. The CDR3 region is CAWSVRRSGNTIYF. In nucleotides, the CDR3 is TGTGCCTGGAGTGTACGCCGCTCTGGAAACACCATATATTTT.

The chain couples TRBV18 to TRBJ1-2; TRBD1 matches at 12 bases. With 3 bases clipped from V and 6 bases from J, the junction kept 5 bases outside the gene matches. The CDR3 sequence is 15 residues long. Germline V gene lookup returns CDR1 KGHSH and CDR2 LQKENI. The CDR3 region has the DNA TGTGCCAGCTCACCGTCCGGGACAGGGGGCGATGGCTACACCTTC. Translation gives CASSPSGTGGDGYTF.

The CDR3 here is CASSLWGGEKLFF. CDR3 DNA: TGCGCCAGCAGCTTATGGGGGGGTGAAAAACTGTTTTTT. This rearrangement joins TRBV5-1 to TRBJ1-4, with D tentatively TRBD1 (5 bases). CDR3 size: 13 residues. CDR1 and CDR2 (germline): SGHRS, YFSETQ. V dropped 2 bases and J dropped 7 bases, with 9 bases sitting between them.

The chain combines TRBV15 with TRBJ2-7; the D is unclear. CDR1 is LNHNV and CDR2 is YYDKDF in the germline V gene (reference sequence). Trimming pared 3 bases from V and 1 base from J, leaving 13 bases between. The CDR3 has 15 amino acids. The DNA for the CDR3 is TGTGCCACCAGCAGGAACCCCGCCGTTTCCTACGAGCAGTACTTC. Residues: CATSRNPAVSYEQYF.

The J gene is TRBJ1-1, the V gene TRBV14, with D uncertain. The germline V gene encodes CDR1 SGHDN and CDR2 FVKESK. The CDR3 consists of 16 residues. Trimming left V 0 bases short and J 3 bases short, with 14 bases between. The chain's CDR3 is CASSQDSWRMDTEAFF. The CDR3 DNA sequence: TGTGCCAGCAGCCAAGATTCGTGGAGGATGGACACTGAAGCTTTCTTT.

This sequence joins TRBV24-1 and TRBJ1-2; 8 bases map to TRBD1. CDR1 is KGHDR and CDR2 is SFDVKD in the germline V gene. CDR3 size: 15 residues. The V and J ends lost 3 bases and 4 bases, in that order; junction bases with no gene match: 6. CDR3 sequence (DNA): TGTGCCACCAGTGATGGGGGGGGACAGGCCTATGGCTACACCTTC. This gives the protein CATSDGGGQAYGYTF.

About this clone itself: Additional DNA sequences in this sample encode the identical CDR3. The DNA for the CDR3 is TGTGCCAGCAGTCTTCTAGCGGGGGGGCGAAATGAGCAGTTCTTC. This translates into CASSLLAGGRNEQFF. This sequence joins TRBV3-1 (or the pseudogene TRBV3-2) and TRBJ2-1; 12 bases are shared with TRBD2. The V and J ends lost 6 bases and 7 bases, in that order; junction bases with no gene match: 7. Germline V CDR1 and CDR2: LGHDT, YNNKEL (reference sequence). The CDR3 sequence is 15 residues long.

The chain has TRBV18 and TRBJ2-7; TRBD2 aligns across 7 bases. CDR1 and CDR2 from the germline V gene are KGHSH and LQKENI. This CDR3 has 16 residues. The ends lost 3 bases at V and 4 bases at J; junction bases unmatched: 12. The CDR3: CASSPSRGAGGYEQYF. The DNA of the CDR3 is TGTGCCAGCTCACCCAGCCGAGGGGCCGGGGGGTACGAGCAGTACTTC.

This chain uses TRBV19 with TRBJ1-5, with 8 bases matching TRBD1. Germline V gene data show CDR1 as LNHDA and CDR2 as SQIVND (reference sequence). This CDR3 comprises 14 residues. V dropped 7 bases and J dropped 5; count of bases not matched to a gene: 7. The CDR3 sequence is CASTYSDRDQPQHF. The CDR3 region has the DNA TGTGCCAGTACCTATTCGGACAGGGATCAGCCCCAGCATTTT.